Many counts were recorded for the clone carrying this T cell receptor beta chain. Its matching antigen is unknown. The authors built TCR beta libraries using iRepertoire HTBI primers and Arm-PCR of CDR3 regions. TCRdb independently ran MiXCR on the multiplex PCR reads; one entry per CDR3 protein. The profile shows 540,000 or so distinct CDR3 sequences, about 13% of them singletons. The CDR3 loop spans 16 amino acids. Germline V gene lookup returns CDR1 SEHNR and CDR2 FQNEAQ (reference sequence). The ends were cut back, 4 bases at V and 2 bases at J, with 18 bases in the middle. The data belong to a study of regulatory T cells in long-lasting Graves disease. Findings of the study overall: Less diverse TCR repertoires were seen in persistent Graves' patients than in newly diagnosed ones.

Indicated time point: newly diagnosed GD, antithyroid drugs for less than 3 months. PBMC RNA served as the TCR library source. This same sample was also part of a study on T cells in Graves' hyperthyroidism and ophthalmopathy. That source notes: HTBI primers drove first-round RT-PCR of the TCR CDR3.

The chain is built from TRBV7-9 and TRBJ2-7, with D possibly matching TRBD1 (6 bases). The origin of this receptor is a man under 40 with Graves disease. The specimen was peripheral blood mononuclear cells (PBMCs), collected at new diagnosis, from a patient treated with antithyroid drugs. Written as DNA, the CDR3 is TGTGCCAGCAGCTCGCCGACAGGCCGTTTAACCTACGAGCAGTACTTC. Its protein product is CASSSPTGRLTYEQYF.